These T cell receptor beta chains were read from a single sample in a study of blood T cell repertoires in COVID-19. Sequencing used immunoSEQ multiplex PCR; TCRdb keeps in-frame clones, though not all of them. The sample has roughly 200,000 clones, around 79% seen once; the top ten hold roughly 5.6%. Sequenced: peripheral blood. These receptors came from a woman in her forties with COVID-19, enrolled during active disease. The conserved cysteine and the conserved F or W are not part of the CDR3 here. The D gene is left open where the match is weak. Size is stated for part of the rows, as once, few or many counts, or as a class when the clone is expanded.

v_gene: TRBV19; d_gene: TRBD2; j_gene: TRBJ2-2; abundance: -; CDR3aa: ASSPPGLAHELF
v_gene: TRBV9; d_gene: TRBD2; j_gene: TRBJ2-5; abundance: -; CDR3aa: ASSVGPRTERGLPQETQY
v_gene: TRBV5-1; d_gene: -; j_gene: TRBJ2-2; abundance: few; CDR3aa: ASSLRGNTGELF
v_gene: TRBV10-2; d_gene: -; j_gene: TRBJ2-7; abundance: once; CDR3aa: ASSQDYPGEQY
v_gene: TRBV18; d_gene: -; j_gene: TRBJ1-5; abundance: -; CDR3aa: ASSPQGDQPQH
v_gene: TRBV6-5; d_gene: TRBD1; j_gene: TRBJ2-7; abundance: -; CDR3aa: ASSHDRGVSYEQY
v_gene: TRBV2; d_gene: TRBD1; j_gene: TRBJ1-5; abundance: few; CDR3aa: ASSGDRVGQPQH
v_gene: TRBV3-1/TRBV3-2; d_gene: -; j_gene: TRBJ1-4; abundance: -; CDR3aa: ASSQRSFGEKLF
v_gene: TRBV6-2/TRBV6-3; d_gene: -; j_gene: TRBJ1-2; abundance: -; CDR3aa: ASSYFLTSYGYT
v_gene: TRBV10-3; d_gene: TRBD1; j_gene: TRBJ1-2; abundance: -; CDR3aa: AISGDRDGYT
v_gene: TRBV5-1; d_gene: TRBD1; j_gene: TRBJ2-7; abundance: -; CDR3aa: ASSLVGQGPYEQY
v_gene: TRBV10-3; d_gene: -; j_gene: TRBJ1-1; abundance: -; CDR3aa: AISEHRDNTEAF
v_gene: TRBV4-1; d_gene: -; j_gene: TRBJ2-5; abundance: -; CDR3aa: ASSQDQQGYGATQY
v_gene: TRBV5-1; d_gene: -; j_gene: TRBJ2-1; abundance: -; CDR3aa: ASSLALQGGVSYNEQF
v_gene: TRBV6-5; d_gene: TRBD1; j_gene: TRBJ1-1; abundance: -; CDR3aa: ASRSDREVSAF
v_gene: TRBV19; d_gene: -; j_gene: TRBJ2-3; abundance: -; CDR3aa: ASSTHRDTQY
v_gene: TRBV5-1; d_gene: TRBD1; j_gene: TRBJ1-6; abundance: -; CDR3aa: ASTGGEGSPLH
v_gene: TRBV4-1; d_gene: TRBD2; j_gene: TRBJ2-1; abundance: -; CDR3aa: ASSQEGLAEEQF
v_gene: TRBV23-1; d_gene: -; j_gene: TRBJ2-7; abundance: -; CDR3aa: ASSQLRGEWNEQY
v_gene: TRBV5-6; d_gene: -; j_gene: TRBJ2-1; abundance: -; CDR3aa: ASRRFNEQF
v_gene: TRBV29-1; d_gene: TRBD2; j_gene: TRBJ2-3; abundance: -; CDR3aa: SVNYGGGGSTDTQY
v_gene: TRBV19; d_gene: -; j_gene: TRBJ2-7; abundance: few; CDR3aa: ASSTTGEQY
v_gene: TRBV30; d_gene: -; j_gene: TRBJ1-4; abundance: -; CDR3aa: AWRGDLGTGKLF
v_gene: TRBV18; d_gene: TRBD1; j_gene: TRBJ1-3; abundance: -; CDR3aa: ASSPLDRAGNTIY
v_gene: TRBV6-6; d_gene: TRBD2; j_gene: TRBJ2-7; abundance: -; CDR3aa: ASSSPLAGLAEQY
v_gene: TRBV2; d_gene: -; j_gene: TRBJ1-4; abundance: -; CDR3aa: ASSRTAGGSEKLF
v_gene: TRBV4-1; d_gene: TRBD1; j_gene: TRBJ2-2; abundance: few; CDR3aa: ASSLTGDPTGELF
v_gene: TRBV5-1; d_gene: TRBD1; j_gene: TRBJ2-7; abundance: -; CDR3aa: ASSLAPGTGAYEQY
v_gene: TRBV29-1; d_gene: -; j_gene: TRBJ1-5; abundance: -; CDR3aa: SVADGLLGNQPQH
v_gene: TRBV30; d_gene: -; j_gene: TRBJ2-7; abundance: -; CDR3aa: ACLRGVYEQY
v_gene: TRBV6-2/TRBV6-3; d_gene: -; j_gene: TRBJ1-5; abundance: -; CDR3aa: ASTPRGLSNQPQH
v_gene: TRBV7-9; d_gene: TRBD2; j_gene: TRBJ2-7; abundance: -; CDR3aa: ASSLGTSGNEQY
v_gene: TRBV27; d_gene: -; j_gene: TRBJ2-7; abundance: -; CDR3aa: ASSFFRGINYEQY
v_gene: TRBV5-5; d_gene: -; j_gene: TRBJ1-2; abundance: -; CDR3aa: ASSLPRADKNYGYT
v_gene: TRBV5-8; d_gene: -; j_gene: TRBJ1-2; abundance: -; CDR3aa: ASSQAGLGFNYGYT
v_gene: TRBV27; d_gene: -; j_gene: TRBJ2-1; abundance: once; CDR3aa: ASTALGLAGNEQF
v_gene: TRBV5-1; d_gene: TRBD1; j_gene: TRBJ1-2; abundance: -; CDR3aa: ASSPDRGGGYT
v_gene: TRBV6-5; d_gene: -; j_gene: TRBJ2-7; abundance: -; CDR3aa: ASSDIPPYEQY